This TCR beta chain derives from a study of T cell repertoires in cytomegalovirus infection. Study-wide context: Through public TCR beta signatures, both CMV infection and matching HLA type were indicated. General study findings and limits: The cumulative frequency of public TCR beta families identified carriers of CMV plus the relevant HLA. The study found HLA-C-restricted CMV-specific TCR beta clonotypes dominating the ex vivo response.

There are 13 residues in the CDR3. CDR1 and CDR2 from the germline V gene are SNHLY and FYNNEI. V lost 4 bases and J lost 6; bases outside the gene matches: 4. TCRdb independently ran MiXCR on the reads; one entry per CDR3 protein. The sample lists about 190,000 distinct CDR3 sequences, roughly 27% seen once, with under 35% in the top ten. This clonotype was counted a few times. Its antigen is as yet unknown. The sample comprised PBMCs. The origin of this receptor is a human donor in good health (CMV status not recorded). Some clones in this sample may be carry-over from other donors' samples. The chain combines TRBV2 with TRBJ2-3; 7 bases align to TRBD2. The CDR3 sequence: CASSGTRVDTQYF. The CDR3 nucleotides are TGTGCCAGCAGTGGGACTAGAGTGGATACGCAGTATTTT.